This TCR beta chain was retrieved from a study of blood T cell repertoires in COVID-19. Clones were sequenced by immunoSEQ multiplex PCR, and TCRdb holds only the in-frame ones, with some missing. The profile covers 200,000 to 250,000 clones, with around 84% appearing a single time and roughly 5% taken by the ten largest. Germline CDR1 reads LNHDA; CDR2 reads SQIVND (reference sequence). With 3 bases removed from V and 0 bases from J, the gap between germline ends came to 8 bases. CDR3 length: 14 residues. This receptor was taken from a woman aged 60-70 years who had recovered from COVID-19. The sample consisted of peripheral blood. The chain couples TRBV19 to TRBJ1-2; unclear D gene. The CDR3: CASSIGEANYGYTF. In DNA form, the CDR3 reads TGTGCCAGTAGTATCGGGGAAGCTAACTATGGCTACACCTTC.